Each of the 10 T cell receptor beta chains below was sequenced from the same sample in a study of blood T cell repertoires in COVID-19. Assay: immunoSEQ multiplex PCR; the TCRdb copy retains only in-frame clones and omits some. The sample lists around 120,000 clones, around 89% seen once, with approximately 8% in the top ten. The sequencing sample was made of peripheral blood. All receptors come from a man aged 45 to 65 with acute or convalescent COVID-19.

The rearrangement joins TRBV18 to TRBJ1-1; D perhaps matches TRBD1 (6 bases). Trimming left V 6 bases short and J 2 bases short, with 16 bases between. The CDR3 has 15 residues. Looked up from germline, CDR1 is KGHSH and CDR2 is LQKENI. CDR3 protein: CASSALRGINTEAFF. The CDR3 region has the DNA TGTGCCAGCTCGGCTCTGAGGGGGATCAACACTGAAGCTTTCTTT. The variable domain in full, completed from reference TRBV18 and TRBJ1-1, reads NAGVMQNPRHLVRRRGQEARLRCSPMKGHSHVYWYRQLPEEGLKFMVYLQKENIIDESGMPKERFSAEFPKEGPSILRIQQVVRGDSAAYFCASSALRGINTEAFFGQGTRLTVV.

The V gene is TRBV11-3, the J gene TRBJ1-1; no clear D gene. This CDR3 has 13 amino acids. The V end lost 5 bases, the J end lost 1 base, and 8 bases lay between the germline ends. The germline V gene has CDR1 SGHNT and CDR2 YENEEA. The CDR3 DNA is TGTGCCAGCAGCATACAGCCGAACACTGAAGCTTTCTTT. The encoded protein is CASSIQPNTEAFF. Based on the CDR3 plus reference TRBV11-3 and TRBJ1-1, the full variable domain is EAGVVQSPRYKIIEKKQPVAFWCNPISGHNTLYWYLQNLGQGPELLIRYENEEAVDDSQLPKDRFSAERLKGVDSTLKIQPAELGDSAVYLCASSIQPNTEAFFGQGTRLTVV.

This clone has only one observation. The rearrangement links TRBV19 to TRBJ1-1; TRBD1 matches at 8 bases. The CDR3 totals 14 residues. CDR1 and CDR2 (germline): LNHDA, SQIVND (reference sequence). V shed 4 bases and J 1 base; nucleotides not matched to a gene: 2. The CDR3 loop reads CASSRDRRNTEAFF. CDR3 in DNA: TGTGCCAGTAGTAGGGACAGGAGGAACACTGAAGCTTTCTTT.

V and J are TRBV30 and TRBJ1-3; no clear D gene. Germline V gene data show CDR1 as GTSNPN and CDR2 as SVGIG (reference sequence). The V end lost 3 bases, the J end lost 3 bases, and 9 bases lay between the germline ends. The CDR3 loop spans 13 amino acids. This chain's CDR3 is CAWSRGDGNTIYF. The CDR3 coding sequence is TGTGCCTGGAGCCGGGGAGATGGAAACACCATATATTTT.

The chain carries TRBV7-9 and TRBJ2-7, with D possibly matching TRBD1 (5 bases). V was clipped by 2 bases and J by 2 bases, with 10 bases between them. CDR3 length equals 14 residues. The germline CDR1 and CDR2 sequences are SEHNR and FQNEAQ (reference sequence). The CDR3 spells CASSLSGQAYEQYF. CDR3 bases: TGTGCCAGCAGCTTATCTGGACAAGCCTACGAGCAGTACTTC.

This clone has only a few counts. This chain links TRBV21-1 with TRBJ2-7; no check of the table's D call, TRBD1, against the DNA was made. TRBV21-1 is annotated as a pseudogene. The CDR3 runs 13 residues. CDR3 protein: CASSSRTGTEQYF. CDR3 nucleotide sequence: TGTGCCAGCAGCAGCCGGACAGGGACCGAGCAGTACTTC.

The V call is TRBV9, the J call TRBJ2-2; 7 bases map to TRBD2. CDR3 size: 14 residues. Germline CDR1 reads SGDLS; CDR2 reads YYNGEE. V was clipped by 5 bases and J by 3 bases; unmatched bases: 4. The CDR3 sequence: CASRAGLDTGELFF. The CDR3 DNA is TGTGCCAGCAGAGCCGGACTAGACACCGGGGAGCTGTTTTTT.

This clone was found a few times. The chain combines TRBV7-9 with TRBJ2-3, with 16 bases fitting TRBD2. CDR1 is SEHNR and CDR2 is FQNEAQ in the germline V gene (reference sequence). The CDR3 has 17 residues. V was clipped by 5 bases and J by 3 bases; unmatched bases: 5. In nucleotides, the CDR3 is TGTGCCAGCAGCCCGGGACTAGCGGGAGGGTGGACAGATACGCAGTATTTT. It is translated as CASSPGLAGGWTDTQYF.

The chain's CDR3 is CASSQTNTGELFF. For the CDR3, the DNA is TGTGCCAGCAGCCAAACGAACACCGGGGAGCTGTTTTTT. The V and J genes are TRBV7-9 and TRBJ2-2; D is unresolved. CDR3 size: 13 residues. Germline CDR1 reads SEHNR; CDR2 reads FQNEAQ (reference sequence). V gave up 5 bases and J gave up 0 bases, with 4 bases separating them.

This sequence joins TRBV11-2 and TRBJ2-2; 10 bases fit TRBD1. The CDR3 has 15 residues. Germline CDR1 and CDR2: SGHAT and FQNNGV. V shed 6 bases, J shed 7 bases, and the junction held 8 bases outside the gene matches. CDR3 residues: CASRATGGEIGELFF. DNA of the CDR3: TGTGCCAGCAGAGCGACAGGGGGCGAGATCGGGGAGCTGTTTTTT.